This entry is about one T cell receptor (beta chain). The data stem from a study of cytomegalovirus exposure and HLA in healthy donors. The germline V gene has CDR1 LGHNA and CDR2 YNFKEQ. J was trimmed by 0 bases and V by 2 bases; bases with no gene match: 6. This CDR3 region has 17 residues. 60 Vbeta and 13 Jbeta primers were used in PCR. Some clones are missing from TCRdb's copy, which holds only in-frame ones; the method was immunoSEQ multiplex PCR. The sample lists about 72,000 clones; about four fifths were seen once. The TCR originated in a man between 40 and 49 years old in good health and CMV-seronegative. Sequenced material: PBMCs. The V gene is TRBV4-2, the J gene TRBJ2-7; 11 positions match TRBD2. This chain's CDR3 is CASSQQAGTSGSYEQYF. Here the CDR3 DNA reads TGTGCCAGCAGCCAACAAGCCGGGACTAGCGGCTCCTACGAGCAGTACTTC.